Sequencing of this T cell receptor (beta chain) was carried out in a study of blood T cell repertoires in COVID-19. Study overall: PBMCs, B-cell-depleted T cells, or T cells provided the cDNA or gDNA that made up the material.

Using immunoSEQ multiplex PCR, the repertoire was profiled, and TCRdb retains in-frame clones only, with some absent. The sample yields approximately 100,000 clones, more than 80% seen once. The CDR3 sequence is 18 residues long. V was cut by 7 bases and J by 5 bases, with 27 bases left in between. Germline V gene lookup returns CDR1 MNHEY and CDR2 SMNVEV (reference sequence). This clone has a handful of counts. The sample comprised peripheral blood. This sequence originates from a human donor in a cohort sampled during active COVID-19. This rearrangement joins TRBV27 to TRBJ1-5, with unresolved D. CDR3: CASTLPGRERVADQPQHF. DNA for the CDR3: TGTGCCAGCACCCTTCCGGGGAGGGAGAGAGTCGCGGATCAGCCCCAGCATTTT.